The TCR beta chain under discussion was sequenced for a study of blood T cell repertoires in COVID-19. Study-wide background: Samples came from the United States, Italy and Spain, spanning acute and convalescent COVID-19. T cells, B-cell-depleted T cells, or PBMCs provided the cDNA or gDNA that served as material.

As originally analysed: Amplification of reference gene primers was used by the study to estimate nucleated cell counts. Profiling relied on immunoSEQ multiplex PCR, and the TCRdb table lists in-frame clones only, not all of them. That table is the source of V, J and clone size, and D and trimming were worked out from the DNA. Among a few hundred thousand clones listed, about 87% were seen once. Recovery meant two consecutive negative NP/OP PCR tests, professional clearance, or resolved symptoms. Germline CDR1 and CDR2: MNHEY and SVGAGI. The CDR3 has 15 amino acids. The V end was cut by 6 bases, the J end by 0 bases, with 12 bases between.

The sequenced sample consisted of PBMCs or T cells enriched from blood (not recorded which). This sequence originates from a young man who had recovered from COVID-19. V and J are TRBV6-5 and TRBJ1-3; perhaps TRBD1 as D (5 bases). The CDR3, as DNA: TGTGCCAGCAGGGGGAGGGACGTCTCTGGAAACACCATATATTTT. This sequence encodes CASRGRDVSGNTIYF.